This T cell receptor (delta chain) was identified during a study of gamma-delta chains in newborns, infants, children. Study-wide background: Microbial exposure reportedly drives polyclonal innate γδ T cell expansion after birth.

This clone was counted between two and nine times. Trimming took 1 base from V and 0 from J; bases not matched to a gene: 13. The CDR3 length is 18 residues. Germline V CDR1 and CDR2: GEAIGNYY, EKD. TCRdb reanalysed the reads with CATT. The table has some 11,000 delta-chain clones, more than 7.5% seen once. The TCR was taken from a child who was a newborn, infant or young child, either healthy, febrile or measles-vaccinated (not recorded which). The chain carries TRDV2 and TRDJ1, with TRDD3 matching over 7 bases. The sample taken for sequencing was blood. The DNA of the CDR3 is TGTGCCTGTGACACAATCGGCGGGATACTGGGGTACACCGATAAACTCATCTTT. The encoded protein is CACDTIGGILGYTDKLIF.